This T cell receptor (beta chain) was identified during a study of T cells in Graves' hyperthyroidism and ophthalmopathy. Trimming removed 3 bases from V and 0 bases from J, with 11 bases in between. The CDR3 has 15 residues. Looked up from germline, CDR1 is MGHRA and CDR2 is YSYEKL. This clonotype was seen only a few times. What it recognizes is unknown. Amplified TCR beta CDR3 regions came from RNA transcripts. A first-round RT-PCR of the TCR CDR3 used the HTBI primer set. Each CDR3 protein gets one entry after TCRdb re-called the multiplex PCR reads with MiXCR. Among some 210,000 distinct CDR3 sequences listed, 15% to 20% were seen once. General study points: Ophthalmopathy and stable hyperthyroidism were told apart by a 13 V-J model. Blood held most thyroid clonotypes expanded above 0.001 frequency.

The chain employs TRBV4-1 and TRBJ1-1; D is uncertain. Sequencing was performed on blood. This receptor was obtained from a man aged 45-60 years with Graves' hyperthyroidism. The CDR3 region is CASSQGRAVNTEAFF. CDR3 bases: TGCGCCAGCAGCCAGGGGAGGGCGGTGAACACTGAAGCTTTCTTT.